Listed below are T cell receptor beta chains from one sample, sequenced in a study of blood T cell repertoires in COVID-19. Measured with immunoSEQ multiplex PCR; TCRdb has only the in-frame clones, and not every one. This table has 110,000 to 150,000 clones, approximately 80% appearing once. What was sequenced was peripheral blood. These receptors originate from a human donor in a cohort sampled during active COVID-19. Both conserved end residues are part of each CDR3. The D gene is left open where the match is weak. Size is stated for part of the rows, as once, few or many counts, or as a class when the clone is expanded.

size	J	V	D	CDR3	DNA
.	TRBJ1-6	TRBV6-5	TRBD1	CASSWTGVSPLHF	TGTGCCAGCAGTTGGACAGGGGTCTCACCCCTCCACTTT
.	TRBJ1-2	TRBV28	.	CASSLGGYGYTF	TGTGCCAGCAGTTTGGGGGGTTATGGCTACACCTTC
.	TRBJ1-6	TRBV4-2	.	CASSQEPTGSSYNSPLHF	TGTGCCAGCAGCCAAGAACCGACAGGTAGCTCCTATAATTCACCCCTCCACTTT
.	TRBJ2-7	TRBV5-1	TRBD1	CASSPGTGPSYEQYF	TGCGCCAGCAGCCCAGGGACAGGACCTTCCTACGAGCAGTACTTC
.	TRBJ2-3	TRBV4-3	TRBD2	CASSHLAGGRRDTQYF	TGCGCCAGCAGCCACCTAGCGGGGGGCCGCAGAGATACGCAGTATTTT
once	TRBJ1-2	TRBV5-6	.	CASSPPRTDANYGYTF	TGTGCCAGCAGCCCTCCCCGGACAGATGCTAACTATGGCTACACCTTC
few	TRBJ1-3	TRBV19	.	CASTLRGGNTIYF	TGTGCCAGTACCCTTAGGGGTGGAAACACCATATATTTT
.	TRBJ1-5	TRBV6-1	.	CASSVNRNPTYQPQHF	TGTGCCAGCAGTGTGAACAGGAACCCGACTTATCAGCCCCAGCATTTT
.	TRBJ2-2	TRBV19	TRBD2	CASSIAGGASGELFF	TGTGCCAGTAGTATTGCCGGGGGGGCGTCCGGGGAGCTGTTTTTT
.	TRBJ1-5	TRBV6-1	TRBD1	CASSDYETGGVQPQHF	TGTGCCAGCAGTGACTATGAGACAGGGGGCGTTCAGCCCCAGCATTTT
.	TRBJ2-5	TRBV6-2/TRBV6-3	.	CASSYSSTGETQYF	TGTGCCAGCAGTTACTCTAGCACCGGAGAGACCCAGTACTTC
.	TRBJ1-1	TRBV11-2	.	CASSSAGGAGTEAFF	TGTGCCAGCAGTTCAGCGGGGGGCGCGGGCACTGAAGCTTTCTTT
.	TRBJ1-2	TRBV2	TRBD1	CASRIDRGRSGGYTF	TGTGCCAGCAGAATTGACAGGGGTAGATCGGGAGGCTACACCTTC
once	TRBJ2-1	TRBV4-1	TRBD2	CASSQEVAGDYNEQFF	TGCGCCAGCAGCCAAGAAGTAGCGGGGGACTACAATGAGCAGTTCTTC
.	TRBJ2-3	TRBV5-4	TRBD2	CASSQLAGGLNTQYF	TGTGCCAGCAGCCAACTAGCGGGGGGGCTTAATACGCAGTATTTT
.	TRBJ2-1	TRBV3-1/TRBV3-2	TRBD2	CASSQEGLALGPSNEQFF	TGTGCCAGCAGCCAAGAAGGACTAGCGCTGGGGCCTTCCAATGAGCAGTTCTTC
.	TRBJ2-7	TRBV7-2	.	CAAGAKTYEQYF	TGTGCGGCGGGGGCTAAAACCTACGAGCAGTACTTC
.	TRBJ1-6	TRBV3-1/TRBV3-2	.	CASSQTQGNSPLHF	TGTGCCAGCAGCCAAACCCAGGGGAATTCACCCCTCCACTTT
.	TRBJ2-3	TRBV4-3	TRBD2	CASSQDPAGGADTQYF	TGCGCCAGCAGCCAAGATCCAGCGGGGGGGGCAGATACGCAGTATTTT
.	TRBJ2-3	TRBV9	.	CASSVQGGVSTDTQYF	TGTGCCAGCAGCGTTCAGGGCGGGGTTAGCACAGATACGCAGTATTTT
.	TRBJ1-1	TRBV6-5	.	CASSRQYMNTEAFF	TGTGCCAGCAGTCGACAGTATATGAACACTGAAGCTTTCTTT
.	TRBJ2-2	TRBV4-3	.	CASSQVGGTGELFF	TGCGCCAGCAGCCAAGTAGGAGGGACCGGGGAGCTGTTTTTT
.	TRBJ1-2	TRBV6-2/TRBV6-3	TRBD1	CASSQGAYGYTF	TGTGCCAGCAGCCAGGGGGCCTATGGCTACACCTTC
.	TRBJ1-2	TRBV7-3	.	CASSPGGAGGYTF	TGTGCCAGCAGCCCCGGGGGTGCTGGAGGCTACACCTTC
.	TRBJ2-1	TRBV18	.	CASSPPRGGLSNEQFF	TGTGCCAGCTCACCACCGCGGGGAGGCCTCAGCAATGAGCAGTTCTTC
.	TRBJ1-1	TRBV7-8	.	CASSHTGPAFF	TGTGCCAGCAGCCATACAGGGCCGGCTTTCTTT
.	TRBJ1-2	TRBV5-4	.	CASSLGGRDYGYTF	TGTGCCAGCAGCTTGGGGGGGAGGGACTATGGCTACACCTTC
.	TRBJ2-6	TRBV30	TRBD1	CAWNSGGSGANVLTF	TGTGCCTGGAACTCAGGGGGCTCTGGGGCCAACGTCCTGACTTTC
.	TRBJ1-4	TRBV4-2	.	CASSRATGEGEKLFF	TGTGCCAGCAGCCGCGCGACGGGGGAGGGAGAAAAACTGTTTTTT
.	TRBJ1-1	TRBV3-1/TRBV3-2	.	CASSPTAIQKTSAFF	TGTGCCAGCAGCCCAACCGCAATCCAAAAAACGAGTGCTTTCTTT
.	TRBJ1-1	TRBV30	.	CAWNQGLRAEAFF	TGTGCCTGGAATCAGGGTCTTAGGGCTGAAGCTTTCTTT
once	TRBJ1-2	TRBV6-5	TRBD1	CASTLNRGGHYGYTF	TGTGCCAGCACTTTGAACAGGGGTGGTCACTATGGCTACACCTTC
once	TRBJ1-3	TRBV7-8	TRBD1	CASSTPTTGVGNTIYF	TGTGCCAGCAGCACCCCGACGACAGGGGTGGGAAACACCATATATTTT
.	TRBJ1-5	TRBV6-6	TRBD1	CASSRPGQGGTVSNQPQHF	TGTGCCAGCAGTCGTCCGGGACAGGGAGGGACAGTGAGCAATCAGCCCCAGCATTTT
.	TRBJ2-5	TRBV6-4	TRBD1	CASSDSWDRGYRETQYF	TGTGCCAGCAGTGACTCATGGGACAGGGGCTATAGGGAGACCCAGTACTTC
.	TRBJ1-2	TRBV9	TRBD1	CASSEGQGGNYGYTF	TGTGCCAGTTCGGAGGGACAGGGGGGTAACTATGGCTACACCTTC
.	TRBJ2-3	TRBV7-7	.	CASSVGNTDTQYF	TGTGCTAGCAGCGTCGGGAACACAGATACGCAGTATTTT
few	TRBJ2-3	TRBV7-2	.	CASSLGGPRYDTQYF	TGTGCCAGCAGCTTAGGCGGTCCTAGGTACGATACGCAGTATTTT
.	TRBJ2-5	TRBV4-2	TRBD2	CASSQALPGGPQETQYF	TGTGCCAGCAGCCAAGCCTTGCCGGGGGGGCCCCAGGAGACCCAGTACTTC
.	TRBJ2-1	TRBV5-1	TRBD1	CASSPQGAGEQFF	TGCGCCAGCAGTCCTCAGGGGGCTGGTGAGCAGTTCTTC
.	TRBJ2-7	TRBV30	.	CAWSIKASGPEQYF	TGTGCCTGGAGCATTAAGGCGAGCGGCCCCGAGCAGTACTTC
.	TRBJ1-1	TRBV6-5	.	CASSYQRGTEAFF	TGTGCCAGCAGTTACCAAAGAGGCACTGAAGCTTTCTTT
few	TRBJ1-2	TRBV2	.	CASSESLNDGYTF	TGTGCCAGCAGTGAGAGTCTGAACGATGGCTACACCTTC
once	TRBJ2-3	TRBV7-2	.	CASSLNEAATSHMYTQYF	TGTGCCAGCAGCTTAAATGAAGCCGCGACTTCCCACATGTATACGCAGTATTTT
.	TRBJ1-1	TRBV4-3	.	CASSQRHTGTEAFF	TGCGCCAGCAGCCAAAGACACACCGGTACTGAAGCTTTCTTT